This entry describes one T cell receptor beta chain. The data were obtained in a study of shared clonotypes between healthy human individuals. Overall study context: Serving as donors were a couple of women and three men, whose ages spanned 18 to 49.

TCRdb's copy holds only in-frame clones and misses some; the assay was immunoSEQ multiplex PCR. This table has around 2.5 million clones, roughly 93% appearing once. In the CD4+ fraction, cells were divided into CD45RA+ naive and CD45RA-negative memory subsets. The CDR3 has 13 residues. V was clipped by 5 bases and J by 6 bases, with 10 bases between them. Germline V CDR1 and CDR2: MNHEY, SVGAGI. The receptor was derived from a young man in good health. Some clones in this sample may be carry-over from other donors' samples. The V and J genes are TRBV6-5 and TRBJ2-2; D might be TRBD1 (5 bases). The sample was naive CD4+ T cells from PBMCs. The subset: CD45RA+ positively selected. The CDR3, as DNA: TGTGCCAGCAGTCCCAGGGTTCCCGGGGAGCTGTTTTTT. As protein: CASSPRVPGELFF.